This T cell receptor beta chain stems from a study of shared clonotypes between healthy human individuals. This clone was counted at least ten times. The data were produced by immunoSEQ multiplex PCR, yet TCRdb's version contains in-frame clones alone and is incomplete. The repertoire consists of about 340,000 clones, with around 67% occurring once and the leading ten covering 10%. This clonotype was sampled from a young man in good health. Sequenced: memory CD4+ T cells sorted from blood. Subset denoted: CD45RA-negative fraction.

The CDR3 nucleotides are TGCGCCAGCGGAGAGTTAGTGACAGGGACCACTACTGCTTTCTTT. It codes for CASGELVTGTTTAFF. The genes are TRBV10-2 and TRBJ1-1; 7 positions agree with TRBD1. V lost 8 bases and J lost 11; bases outside the gene matches: 20. Germline CDR1 and CDR2: WSHSY and SAAADI. The CDR3 spans 15 residues.